One sample yielded the 24 T cell receptor beta chains listed below, sequenced in a study of T cells in Graves' hyperthyroidism and ophthalmopathy. Using RNA transcripts as the source, TCR beta CDR3 regions were amplified. RT-PCR in the first round (using the HTBI primer set) targeted the TCR CDR3. One entry per CDR3 protein results from TCRdb running MiXCR on the multiplex PCR reads. This sample has 500,000 to 600,000 distinct CDR3 sequences, with about 45% found just once. Sequences were obtained from peripheral blood or thyroid tissue (not recorded which). Receptor source: an adult woman with Graves' disease, either hyperthyroidism or ophthalmopathy (not recorded which).

Points on this clonotype: A read error is possible here, since a much larger clone lies one base away. The V and J genes are TRBV7-8 and TRBJ2-2, with TRBD2 identical over 8 bases. CDR1 and CDR2 from the germline V gene are SGHVS and FQNEAQ. The ends lost 7 bases at V and 1 base at J; junction bases unmatched: 8. This CDR3 comprises 16 residues. The CDR3 DNA sequence: TGTGCCAGCACTCCGAATAGCGGGATGAACACCGGGGAGCTGTTTTTT. The encoded protein is CASTPNSGMNTGELFF.

The chain carries TRBV7-9 and TRBJ2-6; no reliable D call. The germline V gene has CDR1 SEHNR and CDR2 FQNEAQ (reference sequence). Trimming removed 5 bases from V and 4 bases from J, with 6 bases in between. This CDR3 has 13 residues. CDR3: CASSVFGANVLTF. Here the CDR3 DNA reads TGTGCCAGCAGCGTTTTCGGGGCCAACGTCCTGACTTTC. Complete variable domain (other parts from reference TRBV7-9 and TRBJ2-6): DTGVSQNPRHKITKRGQNVTFRCDPISEHNRLYWYRQTLGQGPEFLTYFQNEAQLEKSRLLSDRFSAERPKGSFSTLEIQRTEQGDSAMYLCASSVFGANVLTFGAGSRLTVL.

The gene calls are TRBV28 and TRBJ2-5; D is unresolved. The germline V gene has CDR1 MDHEN and CDR2 SYDVKM. Trimming cost V 7 bases and J 2 bases, with 11 bases left between them. The CDR3 runs to 13 residues. DNA for the CDR3: TGTGCCAGCAACCCAGACATTCAAGAGACCCAGTACTTC. Encoded protein: CASNPDIQETQYF. Variable domain in full (rest from reference TRBV28 and TRBJ2-5): DVKVTQSSRYLVKRTGEKVFLECVQDMDHENMFWYRQDPGLGLRLIYFSYDVKMKEKGDIPEGYSVSREKKERFSLILESASTNQTSMYLCASNPDIQETQYFGPGTRLLVL.

This clonotype was found a few times. This sequence joins TRBV3-1 and TRBJ2-5; TRBD2 aligns across 7 bases. Germline V CDR1 and CDR2: LGHDT, YNNKEL (reference sequence). The CDR3 sequence is 14 residues long. Trimming removed 8 bases from V and 3 bases from J; junction bases left unmatched: 9. CDR3 bases: TGTGCCAGCCACCTCCCGGGGAGGGAAGAGACCCAGTACTTC. It is translated as CASHLPGREETQYF.

This clonotype was seen more than once but under ten times. The rearrangement joins TRBV20-1 to TRBJ1-2, with 7 bases aligning to TRBD1. The germline CDR1 and CDR2 sequences are DFQATT and SNEGSKA (reference sequence). V dropped 5 bases and J dropped 7; count of bases not matched to a gene: 10. This CDR3 is built from 13 residues. CDR3: CSASSDRVGGYTF. The CDR3 DNA is TGCAGTGCTTCTAGTGACAGGGTTGGTGGCTACACCTTC.

The rearrangement uses TRBV5-1 and TRBJ1-1; D gene ambiguous. This CDR3 has 13 amino acids. V gave up 3 bases and J gave up 6 bases, with 12 bases separating them. Germline V lookup: CDR1 SGHRS, CDR2 YFSETQ. The CDR3 DNA is TGCGCCAGCAGCTGGGAGGTGGTTTCTGAAGCTTTCTTT. This translates into CASSWEVVSEAFF.

This sequence joins TRBV7-8 and TRBJ1-2; unclear D gene. Between the trimmed V and J ends, which lost 6 bases and 2 bases, there was a span of 10 bases. This CDR3 comprises 13 residues. Germline V gene data show CDR1 as SGHVS and CDR2 as FQNEAQ. CDR3 residues: CASRKLGNYGYTF. CDR3 DNA: TGTGCCAGCAGAAAACTGGGAAACTATGGCTACACCTTC. Using reference TRBV7-8 and TRBJ1-2 for the parts outside the CDR3, the full variable domain is GAGVSQSPRYKVAKRGQDVALRCDPISGHVSLFWYQQALGQGPEFLTYFQNEAQLDKSGLPSDRFFAERPEGSVSTLKIQRTQQEDSAVYLCASRKLGNYGYTFGSGTRLTVV.

The sample holds many counts of this clonotype. V gene TRBV7-2 combines with J gene TRBJ1-2; 9 nucleotides agree with TRBD1. With V trimmed by 1 base and J by 13 bases, 7 bases remained unmatched. Germline V gives CDR1 SGHTA, CDR2 FQGNSA. CDR3 length equals 13 residues. DNA for the CDR3: TGTGCCAGCAGCTTAGGGGGACAGGGCGGGTCCACCTTC. Amino acid sequence: CASSLGGQGGSTF.

The chain couples TRBV12-3 or TRBV12-4 to TRBJ2-5; tentative D call: TRBD1 (5 bases). V was pared by 7 bases and J by 1 base, with 10 bases between. The CDR3 length is 13 residues. The CDR3 loop reads CASTADTQETQYF. Written as DNA, the CDR3 is TGTGCCAGCACCGCGGACACCCAAGAGACCCAGTACTTC.

J is TRBJ1-1 and V is TRBV7-9, with 10 bases identical to TRBD1. Looked up from germline, CDR1 is SEHNR and CDR2 is FQNEAQ (reference sequence). This CDR3 is 16 amino acids long. J gave up 8 bases and V 5 bases, and 14 bases lay outside the gene matches. The CDR3 spells CASSRPKGQGGTEAFF. For the CDR3, the DNA is TGTGCCAGCAGCCGACCAAAAGGACAGGGGGGCACCGAAGCTTTCTTT. Looking up the rest from reference TRBV7-9 and TRBJ1-1 gives the full variable domain: DTGVSQNPRHKITKRGQNVTFRCDPISEHNRLYWYRQTLGQGPEFLTYFQNEAQLEKSRLLSDRFSAERPKGSFSTLEIQRTEQGDSAMYLCASSRPKGQGGTEAFFGQGTRLTVV.

This clonotype was seen ten or more times. V and J are TRBV29-1 and TRBJ2-2; 10 nucleotides match TRBD1. Trimming at V came to 7 bases and at J to 4 bases, leaving 6 bases not matched to a gene. The V gene's germline CDR1 is SQVTM and CDR2 ANQGSEA. CDR3 size: 14 residues. The CDR3 sequence: CSARDRGGTGELFF. CDR3 DNA sequence: TGCAGCGCCCGGGACAGGGGAGGCACCGGGGAGCTGTTTTTT.

The V gene is TRBV24-1, the J gene TRBJ2-5; no firm D call. Trimming pared 10 bases from V and 3 bases from J, leaving 8 bases between. The CDR3 spans 11 residues. In germline, CDR1 is KGHDR, CDR2 SFDVKD. Here the CDR3 reads CATGSKETQYF. In nucleotides, the CDR3 is TGTGCCACAGGGTCTAAAGAGACCCAGTACTTC.

This clonotype has a handful of counts. CDR3 nucleotides: TGTGCCAGCAGTGAATGGAGGGGGAACACTGAAGCTTTCTTT. Translating it yields CASSEWRGNTEAFF. This chain connects TRBV25-1 to TRBJ1-1, with D tentatively TRBD1 (5 bases). V shed 1 base and J shed 1 base, with 7 bases lying between them. Per germline, CDR1 MGHDK and CDR2 SYGVNS. The CDR3 runs to 14 residues.

As to this clonotype: A much larger clone lies one base from this, so it may be a read error. The chain carries TRBV6-5 and TRBJ2-5; 7 bases agree with TRBD2. The DNA end is more similar to TRBJ2-7, so the J call may be wrong. From germline, CDR1 is MNHEY and CDR2 SVGAGI. The CDR3 length is 14 residues. CDR3 sequence reads: CAGSSGRPATEQYF. The CDR3 DNA sequence: TGTGCCGGCAGTTCCGGGAGGCCCGCCACCGAGCAGTACTTC.

This sequence joins TRBV20-1 and TRBJ1-3, with D uncertain. CDR3 size: 14 residues. Germline V gene lookup returns CDR1 DFQATT and CDR2 SNEGSKA (reference sequence). V was pared by 0 bases and J by 4 bases, with 10 bases between. The CDR3 sequence is CSARDNSRGNTIYF. The CDR3 region has the DNA TGCAGTGCTAGAGATAATTCGAGAGGAAACACCATATATTTT.

The genes are TRBV29-1 and TRBJ1-1; no definite D call. Germline values: CDR1 SQVTM, CDR2 ANQGSEA. V was pared by 5 bases and J by 0 bases, with 13 bases between. The CDR3 extends over 14 amino acids. Here the CDR3 reads CSVWGEGVNTEAFF. DNA of the CDR3: TGCAGCGTTTGGGGAGAGGGCGTGAACACTGAAGCTTTCTTT.

The chain links TRBV12-3 or TRBV12-4 to TRBJ2-6; TRBD2 is a possible D gene (6 bases). The CDR3 spans 15 residues. The CDR3: CAASGPDSGANVLTF. Written as DNA, the CDR3 is TGTGCAGCCAGCGGGCCTGACTCTGGGGCCAACGTCCTGACTTTC.

This clonotype was seen many times. The chain combines TRBV20-1 with TRBJ2-7; TRBD1 agrees at 9 bases. The CDR3 is 15 residues long. V lost 3 bases to trimming and J lost 2 bases; unmatched junction nucleotides: 8. Germline CDR1 DFQATT, CDR2 SNEGSKA (reference sequence). The CDR3 region is CSASAPGQGPYEQYF. In nucleotides, the CDR3 is TGCAGTGCTAGCGCACCGGGACAGGGTCCCTACGAGCAGTACTTC.

The chain has TRBV7-9 and TRBJ1-6; D gene uncertain. The germline CDR1 and CDR2 sequences are SEHNR and FQNEAQ (reference sequence). V was trimmed by 1 base and J by 6 bases, leaving 7 bases between them. The CDR3 runs to 14 residues. The CDR3 protein is CASSLGGGNSPLHF. The CDR3 coding sequence is TGTGCCAGCAGCTTAGGGGGAGGTAATTCACCCCTCCACTTT.

In this sample, this clonotype turned up a few times. The limits of the CDR3 on the DNA are not certain, so only TCRdb's listed CDR3 is given. The chain links TRBV10-3 to TRBJ1-1. Looked up from germline, CDR1 is ENHRY and CDR2 is SYGVKD. The CDR3 sequence runs 21 residues, both termini included. The CDR3 reads CATGLAGANEQYFGPNTEAFF.

This clonotype was detected once. The chain carries TRBV7-3 and TRBJ2-7; 9 nucleotides line up with TRBD2. Germline V gene data show CDR1 as SGHTA and CDR2 as FQGTGA. The CDR3 totals 13 residues. V gave up 4 bases and J gave up 4 bases; unmatched junction bases: 2. The CDR3 coding sequence is TGTGCCAGCAGCTCTAGCGGGGATTACGAGCAGTACTTC. Translation gives CASSSSGDYEQYF. Looking up the rest from reference TRBV7-3 and TRBJ2-7 gives the full variable domain: GAGVSQTPSNKVTEKGKYVELRCDPISGHTALYWYRQSLGQGPEFLIYFQGTGAADDSGLPNDRFFAVRPEGSVSTLKIQRTERGDSAVYLCASSSSGDYEQYFGPGTRLTVT.

This clonotype has at least ten counts. This chain links TRBV6-5 with TRBJ2-5; no reliable D call. The CDR3 runs to 14 residues. Germline-derived CDR1 and CDR2 are MNHEY and SVGAGI. V was pared by 7 bases and J by 0 bases, with 12 bases between. Here the CDR3 DNA reads TGTGCCAGCAACCGGGTGGGCTACCAAGAGACCCAGTACTTC. This codes for CASNRVGYQETQYF.

The chain couples TRBV7-8 to TRBJ1-5, with 8 positions matching TRBD1. The germline V gene encodes CDR1 SGHVS and CDR2 FQNEAQ. The CDR3 is 14 residues long. The V gene end was trimmed by 4 bases and the J gene end by 4 bases; junction bases not matched to a gene: 3. CDR3 bases: TGTGCCAGCAGCTGGACAGGGTTAAATCAGCCCCAGCATTTT. Its translation: CASSWTGLNQPQHF.

This clonotype came up many times. This chain joins TRBV20-1 and TRBJ2-7, with 11 bases fitting TRBD2. The CDR3 length is 15 residues. Germline V gives CDR1 DFQATT, CDR2 SNEGSKA (reference sequence). Trimming removed 0 bases from V and 3 bases from J; junction bases left unmatched: 4. As DNA, the CDR3 is TGCAGTGCTAGAGACCCCGGGACTAGCGGCTACGAGCAGTACTTC. Protein product: CSARDPGTSGYEQYF.